The clone carrying this T cell receptor (beta chain) came up many times. Its target is not known. Germline V lookup: CDR1 SQVTM, CDR2 ANQGSEA. V lost 3 bases and J 4 bases, leaving 4 bases between the germline ends. CDR3 length equals 11 residues. From RNA, the CDR3 regions of TCR beta chains were amplified and sequenced. Second-round multiplex PCR came after first-round RT-PCR with HTBI primers. TCRdb used MiXCR to reprocess the multiplex PCR reads, holding one entry per CDR3 protein. The sample has some 380,000 distinct CDR3 sequences; 15% to 19% are singletons. The entry originates in a study of Graves' ophthalmopathy and Graves' hyperthyroidism. Findings of the study overall: Forecasting of ophthalmopathy progression by the model achieved around 71% sensitivity and approximately 72% specificity. Most expanded clonotypes from thyroid (those above 0.001 frequency) were also found in blood.

Stable hyperthyroidism meant no progression to ophthalmopathy within 18 months of follow-up. Patients were excluded if they had other autoimmune diseases or uncontrolled infections, and likewise if pregnancy or lactation applied. Sequencing was done on a sample of peripheral blood. This sequence was found in a woman aged 18-29 years with stable Graves' hyperthyroidism. The J gene is TRBJ1-3, the V gene TRBV29-1; D unresolved. The CDR3 protein is CSVDGGNTIYF. The CDR3 nucleotides read TGCAGCGTTGATGGCGGAAACACCATATATTTT.